This T cell receptor beta chain originates from a study of blood T cells in healthy people across ages. Study in general: T cells yielded about one barcoded beta molecule per two cells through template switching.

CDR1 is MNHEY and CDR2 is SVGEGT in the germline V gene. The CDR3 loop spans 15 amino acids. V was clipped by 6 bases and J by 0 bases; unmatched bases: 8. Healthy Caucasians from Russia aged roughly 6 to 100 served as donors. This clonotype was observed a handful of times. Together with a sample-barcoded 5' primer, a J-beta primer mix was included in a second PCR lasting roughly 7 to 11 cycles. In TCRdb, the 5' RACE reads were re-called with MiXCR into one record per CDR3 protein. Of roughly 1.5 million distinct CDR3 sequences in the sample, roughly 43% are singletons; the top ten hold approximately 4.1%.

The chain employs TRBV6-2 or TRBV6-3 and TRBJ2-7; 7 nucleotides align to TRBD1. Sequenced sample: blood. The origin of this receptor is a woman under 30 in good health. CDR3 sequence: CASSKDRASSYEQYF. In nucleotides, the CDR3 is TGTGCCAGCAGCAAAGACAGGGCAAGCTCCTACGAGCAGTACTTC.